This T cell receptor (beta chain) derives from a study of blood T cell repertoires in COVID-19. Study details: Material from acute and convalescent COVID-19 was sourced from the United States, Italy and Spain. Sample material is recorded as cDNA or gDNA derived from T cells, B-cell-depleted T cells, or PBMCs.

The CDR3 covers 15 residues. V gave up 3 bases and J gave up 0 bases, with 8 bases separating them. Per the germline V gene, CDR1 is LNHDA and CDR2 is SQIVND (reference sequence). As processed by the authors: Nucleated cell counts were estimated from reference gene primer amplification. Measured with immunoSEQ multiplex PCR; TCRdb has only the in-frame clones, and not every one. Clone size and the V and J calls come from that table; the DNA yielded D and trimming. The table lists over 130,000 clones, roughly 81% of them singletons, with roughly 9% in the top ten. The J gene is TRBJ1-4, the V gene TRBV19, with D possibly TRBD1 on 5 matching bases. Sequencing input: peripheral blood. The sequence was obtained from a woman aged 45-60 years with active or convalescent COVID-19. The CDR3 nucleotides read TGTGCCAGTAGTATGTGGGGCGCAACTAATGAAAAACTGTTTTTT. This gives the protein CASSMWGATNEKLFF.